The 32 T cell receptor beta chains given below trace back to one sample, sequenced in a study of OX40 agonist ivuxolimab in advanced cancers. The method was immunoSEQ multiplex PCR; TCRdb's version includes in-frame clones alone and lacks a portion of them. The table includes tens of thousands of clones, around 84% detected once. The material was CD4+ or CD8+ T cells sorted from blood, obtained in a trial of the OX40 agonist ivuxolimab. These TCRs come from an adult with an advanced solid tumor such as melanoma, head and neck, liver or kidney cancer.

CDR3 DNA: TGTGCCAGCAGCCGCGCCGGGAATGAGGACGAGCAGTACTTC. Protein product: CASSRAGNEDEQYF. The chain recombines TRBV5-5 with TRBJ2-7, with D perhaps matching TRBD2 (5 bases). V was cut by 4 bases and J by 5 bases, with 16 bases left in between. The CDR3 extends over 14 amino acids. Germline V gives CDR1 SGHKS, CDR2 YYEKEE (reference sequence).

The chain couples TRBV2 to TRBJ1-1, with 8 bases aligning to TRBD1. The CDR3 extends over 13 amino acids. CDR1 and CDR2 from the germline V gene are SNHLY and FYNNEI. The junction had 8 bases not matched to a gene; V was cut back by 9 bases and J by 5 bases. CDR3 in amino acids: CARASGTGTEAFF. The CDR3, as DNA: TGTGCCAGAGCCTCCGGGACAGGAACTGAAGCTTTCTTT.

This chain connects TRBV6-6 to TRBJ2-1, with D uncertain. Germline V CDR1 and CDR2: MNHNY, SVGAGI (reference sequence). This CDR3 is 11 amino acids long. V was trimmed by 5 bases and J by 10 bases, leaving 9 bases between them. CDR3 nucleotide sequence: TGTGCCAGCAGTGACGCAGGAGAGCAGTTCTTC. As protein: CASSDAGEQFF.

In its sample, this clone was seen a few times. This chain uses TRBV7-2 with TRBJ2-7; no clear D. The V gene lost 1 base and the J gene lost 5 bases, with 6 bases spanning the gap. Looked up from germline, CDR1 is SGHTA and CDR2 is FQGNSA. The CDR3 extends over 12 amino acids. The CDR3 reads CASSLVGNEQYF. In DNA, the CDR3 is TGTGCCAGCAGCTTAGTGGGGAACGAGCAGTACTTC.

The V gene is TRBV7-6, the J gene TRBJ2-2, with 9 bases that match TRBD2. The germline V gene encodes CDR1 SGHVS and CDR2 FNYEAQ. V shed 2 bases and J 5 bases; nucleotides not matched to a gene: 3. The CDR3 sequence is 15 residues long. CDR3 sequence (DNA): TGTGCCAGCAGCTTACAGCGGGGGGTTACCGGGGAGCTGTTTTTT. It yields the protein CASSLQRGVTGELFF.

The V and J genes are TRBV7-6 and TRBJ2-3, with 10 positions matching TRBD1. V lost 0 bases and J lost 2; bases outside the gene matches: 2. Germline V gene lookup returns CDR1 SGHVS and CDR2 FNYEAQ. The CDR3 totals 16 residues. The DNA for the CDR3 is TGTGCCAGCAGCTTAGCGGGACAGGGGTTCACAGATACGCAGTATTTT. It translates to CASSLAGQGFTDTQYF.

V and J are TRBV19 and TRBJ2-3; the D is unclear. CDR1 is LNHDA and CDR2 is SQIVND in the germline V gene (reference sequence). The V and J ends lost 3 bases and 6 bases respectively, with 10 bases between them. CDR3 length: 13 residues. The DNA for the CDR3 is TGTGCCAGTAGTATTTCCTGGGTGGATACGCAGTATTTT. It yields the protein CASSISWVDTQYF.

Comments on this clone: The junction departs from the called germline gene at one end, perhaps through a read error. The gene calls are TRBV5-4 and TRBJ1-1; D gene unclear. Germline V gene sequence: CDR1 SGHNT, CDR2 YYREEE (reference sequence). The CDR3 has 13 residues. The CDR3 sequence: CASSQERETEAFF. CDR3 nucleotide sequence: TGCGCCAGCAGCCAAGAAAGGGAGACTGAAGCTTTCTTT. Together with reference TRBV5-4 and TRBJ1-1, the CDR3 gives the full variable domain: ETGVTQSPTHLIKTRGQQVTLRCSSQSGHNTVSWYQQALGQGPQFIFQYYREEENGRGNFPPRFSGLQFPNYSSELNVNALELDDSALYLCASSQERETEAFFGQGTRLTVV.

This rearrangement joins TRBV19 to TRBJ1-1; D remains unclear. Trimming cost V 0 bases and J 3 bases, with 17 bases left between them. The CDR3 extends over 17 amino acids. Germline CDR1 is LNHDA and CDR2 is SQIVND (reference sequence). This CDR3 is CASSIDLRRSRYTEAFF. CDR3 bases: TGTGCCAGTAGTATAGATCTCCGCCGATCCCGGTACACTGAAGCTTTCTTT.

The chain's CDR3 is CATSRGNSGANVLTF. CDR3 bases: TGTGCCACCAGCAGAGGAAACTCTGGGGCCAACGTCCTGACTTTC. This chain connects TRBV15 to TRBJ2-6; D is ambiguous. V lost 1 base, J lost 0 bases, and 4 bases lay in between. Looked up from germline, CDR1 is LNHNV and CDR2 is YYDKDF (reference sequence). The CDR3 consists of 15 residues.

J is TRBJ1-2 and V is TRBV28; D ambiguous. The V end was cut by 6 bases, the J end by 10 bases, with 12 bases between. CDR1 is MDHEN and CDR2 is SYDVKM in the germline V gene. The CDR3 runs to 11 residues. Here the CDR3 reads CASSLNRFYTF. The CDR3 DNA reads as TGTGCCAGCAGCCTAAACCGGTTCTACACCTTC.

The chain employs TRBV18 and TRBJ2-5; perhaps TRBD1 as D (6 bases). The DNA matches TRBJ2-7 better at its end, which makes the J call doubtful. Looked up from germline, CDR1 is KGHSH and CDR2 is LQKENI. The CDR3 is 16 amino acids. The CDR3 sequence: CASSLNPGASSYEQYF. The CDR3 nucleotides read TGTGCCAGCTCACTCAACCCAGGGGCTAGCTCCTACGAGCAGTACTTC.

The CDR3 is CASSVGVAGQGGEQYF. The CDR3, as DNA: TGTGCCAGTAGTGTCGGGGTCGCGGGACAGGGGGGAGAGCAGTACTTC. The chain links TRBV19 to TRBJ2-7, with 11 bases fitting TRBD1. The germline CDR1 and CDR2 sequences are LNHDA and SQIVND (reference sequence). The ends lost 5 bases at V and 7 bases at J; junction bases unmatched: 13. The CDR3 runs to 16 residues.

Only one count was recorded for this clone. V and J are TRBV5-6 and TRBJ2-7; unclear D gene. This CDR3 is built from 13 residues. Deletions cut 6 bases from V and 1 base from J, with 11 bases between. The germline CDR1 and CDR2 sequences are SGHDT and YYEEEE. In nucleotides, the CDR3 is TGTGCCAGCACCCCCAGTAGGTCCTACGAGCAGTACTTC. Its protein product is CASTPSRSYEQYF.

The chain has TRBV7-2 and TRBJ1-1; 7 nucleotides line up with TRBD1. The CDR3 contains 18 residues. Per the germline V gene, CDR1 is SGHTA and CDR2 is FQGNSA. The J segment lost 1 base and the V segment lost 5 bases, leaving 16 bases of the junction unmatched. The CDR3 DNA reads as TGTGCCAGCAGCCCAGGCCCCCGACAGCAGGGGGAGAACACTGAAGCTTTCTTT. Encoded protein: CASSPGPRQQGENTEAFF.

The rearrangement joins TRBV18 to TRBJ1-1; maybe TRBD1 (5 bases). From germline, CDR1 is KGHSH and CDR2 LQKENI. This CDR3 region has 14 residues. The ends were cut back, 2 bases at V and 5 bases at J, with 12 bases in the middle. The CDR3 nucleotides read TGTGCCAGCTCACCATTCCAGGGTAGAACTGAAGCTTTCTTT. Translated: CASSPFQGRTEAFF.

V usage is TRBV6-5 and J usage is TRBJ2-3; D call uncertain. This CDR3 is 13 amino acids long. Trimming pared 7 bases from V and 3 bases from J, leaving 11 bases between. CDR1 is MNHEY and CDR2 is SVGAGI in the germline V gene. CDR3 sequence: CASTNPGTDTQYF. The CDR3 DNA sequence: TGTGCCAGCACAAACCCCGGGACAGATACGCAGTATTTT.

The chain combines TRBV9 with TRBJ1-1; 7 positions match TRBD1. V lost 4 bases and J lost 4; bases outside the gene matches: 7. Germline lookup yields CDR1 SGDLS and CDR2 YYNGEE. The CDR3 consists of 14 residues. CDR3 loop: CASSLQPGGTEAFF. DNA for the CDR3: TGTGCCAGCAGCCTCCAACCAGGGGGCACTGAAGCTTTCTTT.

The chain is built from TRBV7-8 and TRBJ1-4, with 10 bases that match TRBD1. CDR3 length equals 14 residues. The germline V gene encodes CDR1 SGHVS and CDR2 FQNEAQ. J was trimmed by 8 bases and V by 5 bases; bases with no gene match: 5. CDR3 sequence: CASSPRDRGEKLFF. CDR3 DNA sequence: TGTGCCAGCAGCCCCCGGGACAGGGGAGAAAAACTGTTTTTT.

The V and J genes are TRBV7-2 and TRBJ1-1, with 10 bases aligning to TRBD1. CDR3 length: 14 residues. Trimming cost V 5 bases and J 5 bases; bases outside gene matches: 5. CDR1 is SGHTA and CDR2 is FQGNSA in the germline V gene. The DNA for the CDR3 is TGTGCCAGCAGCCTGGGACAGGGGAGTACTGAAGCTTTCTTT. This sequence encodes CASSLGQGSTEAFF.

The chain carries TRBV14 and TRBJ1-3; no definite D call. This CDR3 is built from 15 residues. Trimming removed 1 base from V and 2 bases from J, with 9 bases in between. The germline gives CDR1 SGHDN, CDR2 FVKESK. The CDR3: CASSQVFTPGNTIYF. In DNA form, the CDR3 reads TGTGCCAGCAGCCAAGTATTTACCCCTGGAAACACCATATATTTT.

The gene calls are TRBV29-1 and TRBJ2-3; either TRBD1 or TRBD2 may fit D (5 bases each). The V gene lost 5 bases and the J gene lost 1 base, with 16 bases spanning the gap. Per germline, CDR1 SQVTM and CDR2 ANQGSEA. The CDR3 covers 15 residues. The CDR3 nucleotides read TGCAGCGTTTCCCGAGGGATAGGGGGCACAGATACGCAGTATTTT. Translating gives CSVSRGIGGTDTQYF.

The J gene is TRBJ1-3, the V gene TRBV10-3, with D unresolved. The length of the CDR3 is 13 residues. The germline CDR1 and CDR2 sequences are ENHRY and SYGVKD. V lost 9 bases, J lost 0 bases, and 9 bases lay in between. The CDR3 coding sequence is TGTGCCATGTACAAGAGCTCTGGAAACACCATATATTTT. It codes for CAMYKSSGNTIYF.

This clone was detected only once. This chain connects TRBV7-9 to TRBJ2-1, with D unclear. V lost 5 bases, J lost 7 bases, and 18 bases lay in between. This CDR3 has 15 amino acids. In germline, CDR1 is SEHNR, CDR2 FQNEAQ (reference sequence). The CDR3 loop reads CASSPGYLELNEQFF. The CDR3 nucleotides are TGTGCCAGCAGCCCCGGGTATCTAGAGTTGAATGAGCAGTTCTTC.

This clone turned up a few times. In the same sample, other DNA sequences code for this CDR3. The genes are TRBV5-1 and TRBJ1-5; no clear D. The CDR3 extends over 13 amino acids. V was clipped by 4 bases and J by 7 bases, with 12 bases between them. Germline V CDR1 and CDR2: SGHRS, YFSETQ. The CDR3 reads CASSLEVGQPQHF. DNA for the CDR3: TGCGCCAGCAGCCTGGAGGTCGGGCAGCCCCAGCATTTT.

This clone showed up just a few times. The V and J genes are TRBV9 and TRBJ1-2; D uncertain. The CDR3 runs to 15 residues. The ends were cut back, 0 bases at V and 8 bases at J, with 17 bases in the middle. The V gene's germline CDR1 is SGDLS and CDR2 YYNGEE. Here the CDR3 DNA reads TGTGCCAGCAGCGTAGACGGCAGGACTAGACGAGGCTACACCTTC. Protein: CASSVDGRTRRGYTF.

The chain recombines TRBV28 with TRBJ2-7; D is undetermined. This CDR3 comprises 15 residues. V was clipped by 1 base and J by 0 bases, with 10 bases between them. The germline CDR1 and CDR2 sequences are MDHEN and SYDVKM. CDR3 loop: CASSLYLKSSYEQYF. For the CDR3, the DNA is TGTGCCAGCAGTTTATACCTCAAAAGCTCCTACGAGCAGTACTTC.

The V gene is TRBV9, the J gene TRBJ1-1, with D unresolved. This CDR3 has 13 amino acids. Germline V lookup: CDR1 SGDLS, CDR2 YYNGEE. Trimming removed 7 bases from V and 1 base from J, with 11 bases in between. CDR3 sequence (DNA): TGTGCCAGCGCAAAGTGGGGGAACACTGAAGCTTTCTTT. Protein sequence: CASAKWGNTEAFF.

The chain carries TRBV27 and TRBJ2-7, with 10 bases identical to TRBD1. Germline-derived CDR1 and CDR2 are MNHEY and SMNVEV (reference sequence). CDR3 length: 16 amino acids. With V trimmed by 6 bases and J by 7 bases, 15 bases remained unmatched. The CDR3 protein is CASSRLQTGGRGEQYF. CDR3 sequence (DNA): TGTGCCAGCAGCCGACTTCAGACAGGGGGCCGCGGAGAGCAGTACTTC.

The chain is built from TRBV5-1 and TRBJ2-7, with D perhaps given as TRBD1 or TRBD2 (5 bases each). With 4 bases removed from V and 3 bases from J, the gap between germline ends came to 17 bases. CDR1 is SGHRS, CDR2 YFSETQ, per germline. The length of the CDR3 is 15 residues. The CDR3 loop is CASSTGTATSYEQYF. The DNA for the CDR3 is TGCGCCAGCAGCACCGGGACCGCAACGAGCTACGAGCAGTACTTC.

There are a few counts of this clone. The chain carries TRBV19 and TRBJ2-7, with 8 bases lining up with TRBD1. Trimming cost V 5 bases and J 5 bases; bases outside gene matches: 11. This CDR3 contains 15 residues. The germline CDR1 and CDR2 sequences are LNHDA and SQIVND (reference sequence). The CDR3: CASSPGQGRYNEQYF. CDR3 coding DNA: TGTGCCAGTAGTCCCGGACAGGGAAGGTATAACGAGCAGTACTTC.

The chain combines TRBV7-2 with TRBJ1-5; D gene uncertain. From germline, CDR1 is SGHTA and CDR2 FQGNSA. This CDR3 is built from 13 residues. V lost 0 bases, J lost 7 bases, and 7 bases lay in between. The CDR3 nucleotides are TGTGCCAGCAGCTTAGCGGCGATGCAGCCCCAGCATTTT. Its protein is CASSLAAMQPQHF.